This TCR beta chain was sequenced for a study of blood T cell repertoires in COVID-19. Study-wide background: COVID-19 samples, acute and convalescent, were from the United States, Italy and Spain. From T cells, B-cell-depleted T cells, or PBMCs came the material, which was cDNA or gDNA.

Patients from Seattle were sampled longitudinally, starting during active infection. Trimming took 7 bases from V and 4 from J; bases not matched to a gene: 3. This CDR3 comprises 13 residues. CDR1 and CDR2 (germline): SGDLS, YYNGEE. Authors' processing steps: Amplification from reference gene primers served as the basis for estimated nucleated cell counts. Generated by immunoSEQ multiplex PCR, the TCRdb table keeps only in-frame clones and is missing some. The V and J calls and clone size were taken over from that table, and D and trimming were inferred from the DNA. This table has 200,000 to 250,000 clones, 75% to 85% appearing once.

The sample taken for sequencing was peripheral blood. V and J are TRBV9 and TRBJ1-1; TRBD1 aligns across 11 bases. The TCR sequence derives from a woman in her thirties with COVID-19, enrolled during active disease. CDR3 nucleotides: TGTGCCAGCGGACAGGGGGCCGCCACTGAAGCTTTCTTT. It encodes CASGQGAATEAFF.